Following are 5 T cell receptor beta chains from one sample sequenced in a study of T cell repertoires in cytomegalovirus infection. TCRdb reprocessed the reads via MiXCR and lists one record per CDR3 protein. Among 200,000 to 250,000 distinct CDR3 sequences listed, 22% were seen once. The sample consisted of CD8+ T cells from PBMCs. These receptors came from a human donor in good health (CMV status not recorded). Some clones in this sample may be carry-over from other donors' samples.

V usage is TRBV7-9 and J usage is TRBJ2-1, with TRBD2 matching 8 bases. V lost 5 bases, J lost 6 bases, and 12 bases stayed unmatched. This CDR3 is built from 16 residues. Germline CDR1 and CDR2: SEHNR and FQNEAQ (reference sequence). The DNA of the CDR3 is TGTGCCAGCAGCCAGATTGCGGGAGGAGAATCCAATGAGCAGTTCTTC. As protein: CASSQIAGGESNEQFF. Complete variable domain (other parts from reference TRBV7-9 and TRBJ2-1): DTGVSQNPRHKITKRGQNVTFRCDPISEHNRLYWYRQTLGQGPEFLTYFQNEAQLEKSRLLSDRFSAERPKGSFSTLEIQRTEQGDSAMYLCASSQIAGGESNEQFFGPGTRLTVL.

The chain has TRBV20-1 and TRBJ1-4, with TRBD1 matching over 11 bases. V shed 6 bases, J shed 8 bases, and the junction held 8 bases outside the gene matches. The CDR3 spans 14 residues. In germline, CDR1 is DFQATT, CDR2 SNEGSKA (reference sequence). The CDR3, as DNA: TGCAGTGCCCGAAGGGGGACAGGGGGAGAAAAACTGTTTTTT. Its protein product is CSARRGTGGEKLFF.

This chain connects TRBV12-3 or TRBV12-4 to TRBJ2-1; D call uncertain. V lost 3 bases, J lost 10 bases, and 7 bases lay in between. This CDR3 has 11 residues. CDR3 sequence: CASSFQQEQFF. The CDR3 DNA is TGTGCCAGCAGTTTCCAACAGGAGCAGTTCTTC.

This clonotype was seen a handful of times. The rearrangement uses TRBV28 and TRBJ1-2; the match to TRBD1 covers 8 bases. Unmatched junction bases numbered 8, after V lost 6 bases and J lost 8 bases. This CDR3 contains 13 residues. The V gene's germline CDR1 is MDHEN and CDR2 SYDVKM. CDR3 sequence reads: CASRTRGPGGYTF. DNA of the CDR3: TGTGCCAGCAGGACCAGGGGGCCTGGGGGCTACACCTTC.

This clonotype was seen more than once but under ten times. This chain joins TRBV20-1 and TRBJ2-1; no clear D. Trimming pared 4 bases from V and 2 bases from J, leaving 9 bases between. There are 13 residues in the CDR3. Germline CDR1 and CDR2: DFQATT and SNEGSKA (reference sequence). CDR3: CSAMLPAYNEQFF. In DNA, the CDR3 is TGCAGTGCTATGCTCCCGGCCTACAATGAGCAGTTCTTC.